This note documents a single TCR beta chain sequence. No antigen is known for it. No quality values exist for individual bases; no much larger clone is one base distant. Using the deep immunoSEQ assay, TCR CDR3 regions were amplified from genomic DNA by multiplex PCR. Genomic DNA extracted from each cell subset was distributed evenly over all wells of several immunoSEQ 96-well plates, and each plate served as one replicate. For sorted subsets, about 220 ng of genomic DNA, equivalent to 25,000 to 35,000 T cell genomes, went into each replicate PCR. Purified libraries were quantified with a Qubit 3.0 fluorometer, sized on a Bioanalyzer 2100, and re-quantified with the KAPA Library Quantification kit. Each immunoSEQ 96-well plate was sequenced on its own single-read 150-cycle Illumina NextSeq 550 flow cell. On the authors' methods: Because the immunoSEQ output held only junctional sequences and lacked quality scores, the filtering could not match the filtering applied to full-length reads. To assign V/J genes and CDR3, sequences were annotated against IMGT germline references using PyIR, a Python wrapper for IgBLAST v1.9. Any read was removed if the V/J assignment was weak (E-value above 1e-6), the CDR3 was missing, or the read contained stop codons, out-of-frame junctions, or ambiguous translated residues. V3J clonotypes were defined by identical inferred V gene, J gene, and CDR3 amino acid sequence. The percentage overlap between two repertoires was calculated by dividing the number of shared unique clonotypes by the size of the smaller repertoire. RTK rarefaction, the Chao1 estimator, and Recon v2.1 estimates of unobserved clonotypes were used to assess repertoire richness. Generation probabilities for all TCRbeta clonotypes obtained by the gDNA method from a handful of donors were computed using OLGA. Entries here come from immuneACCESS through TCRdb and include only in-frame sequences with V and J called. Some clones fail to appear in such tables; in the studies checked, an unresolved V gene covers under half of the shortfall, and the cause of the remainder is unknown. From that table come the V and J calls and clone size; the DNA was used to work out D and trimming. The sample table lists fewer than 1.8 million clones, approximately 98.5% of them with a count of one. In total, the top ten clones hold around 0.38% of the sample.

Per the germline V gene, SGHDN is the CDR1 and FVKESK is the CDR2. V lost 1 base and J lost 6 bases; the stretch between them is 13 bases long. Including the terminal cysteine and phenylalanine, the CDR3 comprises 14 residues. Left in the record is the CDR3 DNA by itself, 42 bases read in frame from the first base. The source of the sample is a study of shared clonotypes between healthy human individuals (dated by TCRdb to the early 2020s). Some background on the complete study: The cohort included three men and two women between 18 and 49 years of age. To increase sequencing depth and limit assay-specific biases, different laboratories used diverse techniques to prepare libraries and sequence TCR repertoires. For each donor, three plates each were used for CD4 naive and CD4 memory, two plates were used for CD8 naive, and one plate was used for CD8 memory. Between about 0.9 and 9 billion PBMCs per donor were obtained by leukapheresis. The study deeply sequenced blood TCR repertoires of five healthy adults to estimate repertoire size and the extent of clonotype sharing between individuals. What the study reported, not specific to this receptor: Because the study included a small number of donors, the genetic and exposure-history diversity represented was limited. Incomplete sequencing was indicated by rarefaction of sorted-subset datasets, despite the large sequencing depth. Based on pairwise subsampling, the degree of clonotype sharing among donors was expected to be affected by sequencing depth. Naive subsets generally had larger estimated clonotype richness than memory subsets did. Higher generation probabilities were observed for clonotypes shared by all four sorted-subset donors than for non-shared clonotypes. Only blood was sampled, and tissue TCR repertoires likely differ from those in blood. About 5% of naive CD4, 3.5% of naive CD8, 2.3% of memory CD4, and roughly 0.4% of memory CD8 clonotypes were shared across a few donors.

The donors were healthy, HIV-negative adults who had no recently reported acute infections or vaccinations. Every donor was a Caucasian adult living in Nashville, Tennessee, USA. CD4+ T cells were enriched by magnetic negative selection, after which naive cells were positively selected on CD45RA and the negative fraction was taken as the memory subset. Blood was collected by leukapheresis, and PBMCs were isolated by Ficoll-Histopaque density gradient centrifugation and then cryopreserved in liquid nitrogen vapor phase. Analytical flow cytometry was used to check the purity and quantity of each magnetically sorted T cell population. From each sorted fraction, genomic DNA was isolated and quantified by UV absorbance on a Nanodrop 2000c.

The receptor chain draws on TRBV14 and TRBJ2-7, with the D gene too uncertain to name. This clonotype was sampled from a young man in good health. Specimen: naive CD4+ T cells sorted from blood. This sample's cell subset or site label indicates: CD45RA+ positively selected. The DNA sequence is TGTGCCAGCAGCCAAGCCGCAGTGAAGGGCGAGCAGTACTTC. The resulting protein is CASSQAAVKGEQYF.